The entry below gives a single T cell receptor (beta chain) sequence along with its context. Its matching antigen is unknown. The data were obtained in a study of shared clonotypes between healthy human individuals. Points from the study as a whole: Larger estimated richness was generally recorded for naive subsets relative to memory subsets.

Assay: immunoSEQ multiplex PCR; the TCRdb copy retains only in-frame clones and omits some. Of 550,000 to 800,000 clones in the sample, 90% are singletons; the top ten hold about 33%. With V trimmed by 4 bases and J by 4 bases, 13 bases remained unmatched. This CDR3 comprises 16 residues. Germline V gene lookup returns CDR1 MNHEY and CDR2 SMNVEV (reference sequence). To make CD8 memory, CD45RO+ cells were put together with CCR7-negative CD45RA+ TemRA cells. V and J are TRBV27 and TRBJ2-7, with 7 positions matching TRBD2. This TCR derives from a man between 18 and 35 years old in good health. Some clones in this sample may be carry-over from other donors' samples. The sample taken for sequencing was memory CD8+ T cells from PBMCs. Subset: CD45RO+ cells pooled with CCR7-negative TemRA cells. In DNA form, the CDR3 reads TGTGCCAGCAGTTCGCGATTAGAGACTAGCAGGTACGAGCAGTACTTC. Amino acid sequence: CASSSRLETSRYEQYF.